Shown below are 20 T cell receptor beta chains from a single sample sequenced in a study of CD4 T cell repertoires in COVID-19 (dated by TCRdb to about 2021). The receptor library was made with the immunoSEQ multiplex PCR assay. This immuneACCESS table, as held by TCRdb, lists in-frame sequences with V and J called but not all clones. Of the missing ones, under half trace to an unresolved V gene in checked studies; the others have no known cause. The sample table contains approximately 75,000 clones; only one count was recorded for 83% of them. The ten largest clones capture approximately 0.55% of the sample. Reading the label with the study, this specimen's time point is: sample from a COVID-19-recovered individual after infection. The source was CD4+ T cells from peripheral blood, collected after recovery from COVID-19. The receptors stem from a human donor who had COVID-19.

The CDR3 region has the DNA TGTGCCAGCAGCTTAAGGGGGGAGCAGTACTTC. Translated, it gives CASSLRGEQYF. The chain joins TRBV7-2 to TRBJ2-7, with D possibly being TRBD1 (6 bases). The CDR3 is made up of 11 amino acids. From germline, CDR1 is SGHTA and CDR2 FQGNSA. V lost 2 bases to trimming and J lost 7 bases, with 6 bases between them. The entire variable domain, with the rest obtained from reference TRBV7-2 and TRBJ2-7, is as follows: GAGVSQSPSNKVTEKGKDVELRCDPISGHTALYWYRQSLGQGLEFLIYFQGNSAPDKSGLPSDRFSAERTGGSVSTLTIQRTQQEDSAVYLCASSLRGEQYFGPGTRLTVT.

V gene TRBV30 combines with J gene TRBJ2-3; D gene ambiguous. Trimming shortened V by 5 bases and J by 2 bases, and 8 bases separated the two germline ends. The CDR3 totals 12 residues. Germline-derived CDR1 and CDR2 are GTSNPN and SVGIG (reference sequence). DNA for the CDR3: TGTGCCTGGGGGAAAACCACAGATACGCAGTATTTT. Amino acid sequence: CAWGKTTDTQYF.

The chain combines TRBV7-6 with TRBJ1-6; 12 positions agree with TRBD1. CDR1 and CDR2 from the germline V gene are SGHVS and FNYEAQ. This CDR3 is 16 amino acids long. V lost 6 bases, J lost 7 bases, and 7 bases stayed unmatched. The DNA for the CDR3 is TGTGCCAGCAGTCGTTCCGGGACAGGGGGCAATTCACCCCTCCACTTT. It yields the protein CASSRSGTGGNSPLHF.

V and J are TRBV19 and TRBJ2-2, with 10 bases lining up with TRBD2. This CDR3 is built from 15 residues. V was pared by 2 bases and J by 7 bases, with 4 bases of the junction left unmatched. Per the germline V gene, CDR1 is LNHDA and CDR2 is SQIVND (reference sequence). The CDR3 coding sequence is TGTGCCAGTAGTATACTAGCGGGAGAAAACGGGGAGCTGTTTTTT. This codes for CASSILAGENGELFF.

This clone was seen a few times. The chain employs TRBV2 and TRBJ2-3, with no clear D. V dropped 4 bases and J dropped 3 bases, with 17 bases sitting between them. The CDR3 is 16 residues long. CDR1 is SNHLY, CDR2 FYNNEI, per germline. The DNA of the CDR3 is TGTGCCAGCAGTGGTGCGCGGATTACACGGACAGATACGCAGTATTTT. Its protein product is CASSGARITRTDTQYF.

The rearrangement links TRBV4-1 to TRBJ1-1, with TRBD1 matching over 11 bases. Per germline, CDR1 MGHRA and CDR2 YSYEKL. Unmatched junction bases numbered 6, after V lost 2 bases and J lost 10 bases. The CDR3 length is 14 residues. The CDR3 sequence: CASSQWDRGNLAFF. CDR3 coding DNA: TGCGCCAGCAGCCAATGGGACAGGGGGAATTTAGCTTTCTTT.

This sequence joins TRBV2 and TRBJ1-2; 8 positions agree with TRBD1. Looked up from germline, CDR1 is SNHLY and CDR2 is FYNNEI. The V gene end was trimmed by 7 bases and the J gene end by 0 bases; junction bases not matched to a gene: 10. The CDR3 is 16 amino acids. The CDR3 is CASKSGTGTTNYGYTF. The CDR3 nucleotides are TGTGCCAGCAAATCCGGGACAGGAACGACTAACTATGGCTACACCTTC.

This clone was picked up one time. CDR3 sequence reads: CASSYAASGRWEQFF. The CDR3 DNA follows: TGTGCCAGCAGTTACGCGGCTAGCGGGAGATGGGAGCAGTTCTTC. The chain is built from TRBV6-5 and TRBJ2-1; 10 bases align to TRBD2. Germline V gene lookup returns CDR1 MNHEY and CDR2 SVGAGI. This CDR3 is 15 amino acids long. Losses at the gene ends were 2 bases for V and 10 bases for J; bases not matched to a gene: 8.

The chain recombines TRBV9 with TRBJ2-7, with D tentatively TRBD1 (9 bases). Germline CDR1 and CDR2: SGDLS and YYNGEE. The CDR3 is made up of 18 amino acids. The V end lost 3 bases, the J end lost 3 bases, and 25 bases lay between the germline ends. CDR3 DNA sequence: TGTGCCAGCAGCGCGGAGGTCGGGGGGGACAGGGATTTCTACGAGCAGTACTTC. Its protein is CASSAEVGGDRDFYEQYF.

The chain combines TRBV5-5 with TRBJ2-3; D perhaps matches TRBD2 (6 bases). V gave up 1 base and J gave up 2 bases, with 11 bases separating them. Germline V gene sequence: CDR1 SGHKS, CDR2 YYEKEE (reference sequence). The CDR3 runs 15 residues. The CDR3 here is CASSLRGTVTDTQYF. The CDR3 coding sequence is TGTGCCAGCAGCTTGCGGGGGACCGTCACAGATACGCAGTATTTT. Full variable domain (rest looked up from reference TRBV5-5 and TRBJ2-3): DAGVTQSPTHLIKTRGQQVTLRCSPISGHKSVSWYQQVLGQGPQFIFQYYEKEERGRGNFPDRFSARQFPNYSSELNVNALLLGDSALYLCASSLRGTVTDTQYFGPGTRLTVL.

CDR3 DNA: TGTGCCAGCAGCCTCCGGGCTCAAGGACCTGAAGCTTTCTTT. It encodes CASSLRAQGPEAFF. The chain joins TRBV3-1 (or the pseudogene TRBV3-2) to TRBJ1-1; no firm D call. The CDR3 totals 14 residues. Trimming stripped 4 bases from V and 6 bases from J, with 15 bases between. Germline V CDR1 and CDR2: LGHDT, YNNKEL (reference sequence).

Comment on this clone: The same CDR3 can be traced to other DNA sequences in this sample. The V call is TRBV29-1, the J call TRBJ2-2; TRBD2 is a possible D gene (6 bases). V was shortened by 6 bases and J by 0 bases, with 11 bases between the two germline ends. Germline V gives CDR1 SQVTM, CDR2 ANQGSEA. This CDR3 has 14 amino acids. This CDR3 is CSVGGLTNTGELFF. CDR3 nucleotide sequence: TGCAGCGTGGGAGGCCTCACGAACACCGGGGAGCTGTTTTTT.

V usage is TRBV6-5 and J usage is TRBJ2-3; D uncertain. Trimming pared 4 bases from V and 6 bases from J, leaving 17 bases between. The length of the CDR3 is 15 residues. The V gene's germline CDR1 is MNHEY and CDR2 SVGAGI. In DNA form, the CDR3 reads TGTGCCAGCAGTTTGCCGGGTTGGGCGGAGGATACGCAGTATTTT. Translated, it gives CASSLPGWAEDTQYF.

This clone was seen only a few times. The V gene is TRBV15, the J gene TRBJ2-7; D may be TRBD2 (5 bases). V was pared by 1 base and J by 0 bases, with 13 bases between. Germline V gene sequence: CDR1 LNHNV, CDR2 YYDKDF (reference sequence). The CDR3 is made up of 16 amino acids. The CDR3 reads CATSRAGELSSYEQYF. CDR3 sequence (DNA): TGTGCCACCAGCAGAGCCGGGGAGTTAAGCTCCTACGAGCAGTACTTC. The variable domain in full, with the rest retrieved from reference TRBV15 and TRBJ2-7, is DAMVIQNPRYQVTQFGKPVTLSCSQTLNHNVMYWYQQKSSQAPKLLFHYYDKDFNNEADTPDNFQSRRPNTSFCFLDIRSPGLGDTAMYLCATSRAGELSSYEQYFGPGTRLTVT.

The V and J genes are TRBV6-5 and TRBJ2-1; 14 bases fit TRBD2. This CDR3 contains 15 residues. CDR1 is MNHEY and CDR2 is SVGAGI in the germline V gene. J gave up 6 bases and V 6 bases, and 4 bases lay outside the gene matches. The CDR3 region is CASSTGLAGVNEQFF. As DNA, the CDR3 is TGTGCCAGCAGCACGGGACTAGCGGGAGTCAATGAGCAGTTCTTC.

This chain connects TRBV7-2 to TRBJ1-2; TRBD1 is a possible D gene (6 bases). CDR3 length equals 16 residues. Trimming removed 1 base at V and 0 bases at J, with 12 bases between. Germline-derived CDR1 and CDR2 are SGHTA and FQGNSA. CDR3 sequence reads: CASSLGAGGTNYGYTF. The DNA for the CDR3 is TGTGCCAGCAGCTTAGGTGCGGGGGGCACTAACTATGGCTACACCTTC.

V and J are TRBV10-3 and TRBJ1-5, with D possibly TRBD1 on 6 matching bases. Trimming removed 8 bases at V and 5 bases at J, with 16 bases between. Germline lookup yields CDR1 ENHRY and CDR2 SYGVKD. The CDR3 runs to 14 residues. The CDR3 DNA reads as TGTGCCATCTGGGGGGGCCAAGTGTATCAGCCCCAGCATTTT. This gives the protein CAIWGGQVYQPQHF.

The sample holds a few counts of this clone. V is TRBV28 and J is TRBJ2-7; possible D gene TRBD2, 6 bases. CDR1 and CDR2 (germline): MDHEN, SYDVKM. Deletions cut 2 bases from V and 6 bases from J, with 26 bases between. This CDR3 comprises 18 residues. Here the CDR3 reads CASSLQSWDFLVGAEQYF. Written as DNA, the CDR3 is TGTGCCAGCAGTTTACAGTCCTGGGACTTCCTAGTGGGAGCCGAGCAGTACTTC.

This chain connects TRBV29-1 to TRBJ1-2; tentative D call: TRBD1 (6 bases). CDR3 length: 12 amino acids. V was trimmed by 4 bases and J by 3 bases, leaving 9 bases between them. Germline assignment: CDR1 SQVTM and CDR2 ANQGSEA. The CDR3 DNA follows: TGCAGCGTTGTAGGGGGTGACTATGGCTACACCTTC. Translated: CSVVGGDYGYTF.

This clone was observed a few times. The rearrangement joins TRBV6-6 to TRBJ2-5; D is tentatively TRBD1 or TRBD2 (5 bases each). The germline V gene encodes CDR1 MNHNY and CDR2 SVGAGI (reference sequence). V was shortened by 0 bases and J by 5 bases, with 16 bases between the two germline ends. This CDR3 is 16 amino acids long. As DNA, the CDR3 is TGTGCCAGCAGTTACTCGAAGGGACCCAGGTCGGAGACCCAGTACTTC. This codes for CASSYSKGPRSETQYF.